A selection of T cell receptor beta chains follows, all from one sample in a study of control samples from healthy donors and cancer patients. Generated by immunoSEQ multiplex PCR, the TCRdb table keeps only in-frame clones and is missing some. The table lists some 190,000 clones. The sample comprised blood. The origin of the receptors is a woman under 40 in good health. CDR3s include the opening cysteine and the closing phenylalanine or tryptophan. D genes are given only for firm matches.

J	V	D	CDR3	DNA
TRBJ2-1	TRBV9	.	CASSGNPGAYNEQFF	TGTGCCAGCAGCGGAAATCCGGGGGCCTACAATGAGCAGTTCTTC
TRBJ1-6	TRBV4-3	TRBD1	CASSQGDRSFSPLHF	TGCGCCAGCAGCCAGGGGGACAGGTCCTTTTCACCCCTCCACTTT
TRBJ1-6	TRBV2	TRBD1	CASRSQQGHLALHF	TGTGCCAGCCGGAGTCAACAGGGGCACTTGGCCCTCCACTTT
TRBJ1-1	TRBV7-9	.	CASSSGGTEAFF	TGTGCCAGCAGTTCCGGGGGTACTGAAGCTTTCTTT
TRBJ2-7	TRBV5-5	TRBD1	CASSFSQGAYEQYF	TGTGCCAGCAGCTTCTCACAGGGGGCCTACGAGCAGTACTTC
TRBJ2-5	TRBV19	.	CASSIRGGRGETQYF	TGTGCCAGTAGTATAAGGGGGGGGCGCGGTGAGACCCAGTACTTC
TRBJ1-2	TRBV2	.	CASSETPSYGYTF	TGTGCCAGCAGTGAGACACCGAGCTATGGCTACACCTTC
TRBJ1-1	TRBV6-5	.	CASSYTGQEAFF	TGTGCCAGCAGTTACACCGGACAGGAAGCTTTCTTT
TRBJ2-1	TRBV3-1/TRBV3-2	TRBD2	CASSQGGGFYNEQFF	TGTGCCAGCAGCCAAGGGGGGGGATTTTACAATGAGCAGTTCTTC
TRBJ2-3	TRBV18	.	CASSPLHGTRNTQYF	TGTGCCAGCTCACCCCTGCACGGGACCAGGAATACGCAGTATTTT
TRBJ1-1	TRBV4-1	.	CASSLPKRGAEAFF	TGCGCCAGCAGCCTCCCCAAGCGAGGGGCGGAAGCTTTCTTT
TRBJ1-1	TRBV6-2/TRBV6-3	.	CASSYRGMNTEAFF	TGTGCCAGCAGTTACAGGGGGATGAACACTGAAGCTTTCTTT